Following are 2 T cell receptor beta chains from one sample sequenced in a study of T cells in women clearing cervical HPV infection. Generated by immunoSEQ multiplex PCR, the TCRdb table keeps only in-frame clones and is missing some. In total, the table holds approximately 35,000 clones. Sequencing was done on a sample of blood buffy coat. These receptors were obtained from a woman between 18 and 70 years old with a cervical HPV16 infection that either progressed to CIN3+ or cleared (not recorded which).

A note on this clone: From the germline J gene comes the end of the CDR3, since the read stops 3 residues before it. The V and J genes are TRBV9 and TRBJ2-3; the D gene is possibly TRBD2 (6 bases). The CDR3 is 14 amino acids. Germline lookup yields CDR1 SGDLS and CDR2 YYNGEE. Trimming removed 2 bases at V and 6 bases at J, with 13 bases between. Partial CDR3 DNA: TGTGCCAGCAGCGTTCTCGCCCGGGGGGATACG. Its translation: CASSVLARGDT. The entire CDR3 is CASSVLARGDTQYF. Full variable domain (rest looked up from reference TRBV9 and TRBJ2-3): DSGVTQTPKHLITATGQRVTLRCSPRSGDLSVYWYQQSLDQGLQFLIQYYNGEERAKGNILERFSAQQFPDLHSELNLSSLELGDSALYFCASSVLARGDTQYFGPGTRLTVL.

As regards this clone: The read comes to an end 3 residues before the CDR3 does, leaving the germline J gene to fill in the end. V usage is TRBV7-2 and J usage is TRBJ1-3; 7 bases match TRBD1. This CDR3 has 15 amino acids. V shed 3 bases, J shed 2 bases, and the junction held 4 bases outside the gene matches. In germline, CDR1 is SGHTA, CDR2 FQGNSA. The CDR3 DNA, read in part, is TGTGCCAGCAGCTTGACAGGGATGACTGGAAACACC. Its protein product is CASSLTGMTGNT. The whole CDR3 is CASSLTGMTGNTIYF.